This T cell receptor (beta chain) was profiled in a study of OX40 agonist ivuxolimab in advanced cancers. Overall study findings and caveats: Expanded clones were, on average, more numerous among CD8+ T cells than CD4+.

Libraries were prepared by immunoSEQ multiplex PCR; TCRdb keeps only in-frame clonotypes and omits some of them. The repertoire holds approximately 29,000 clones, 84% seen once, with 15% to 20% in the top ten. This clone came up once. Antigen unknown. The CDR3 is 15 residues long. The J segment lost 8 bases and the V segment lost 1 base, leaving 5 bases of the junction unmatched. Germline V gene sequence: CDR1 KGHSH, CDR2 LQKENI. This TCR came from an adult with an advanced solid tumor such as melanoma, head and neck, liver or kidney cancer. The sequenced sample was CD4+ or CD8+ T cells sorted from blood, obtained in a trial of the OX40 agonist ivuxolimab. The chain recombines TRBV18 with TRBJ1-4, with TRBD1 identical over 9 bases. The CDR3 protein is CASSPQDRGREKLFF. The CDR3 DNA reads TGTGCCAGCTCACCACAGGACAGGGGTAGGGAAAAACTGTTTTTT.